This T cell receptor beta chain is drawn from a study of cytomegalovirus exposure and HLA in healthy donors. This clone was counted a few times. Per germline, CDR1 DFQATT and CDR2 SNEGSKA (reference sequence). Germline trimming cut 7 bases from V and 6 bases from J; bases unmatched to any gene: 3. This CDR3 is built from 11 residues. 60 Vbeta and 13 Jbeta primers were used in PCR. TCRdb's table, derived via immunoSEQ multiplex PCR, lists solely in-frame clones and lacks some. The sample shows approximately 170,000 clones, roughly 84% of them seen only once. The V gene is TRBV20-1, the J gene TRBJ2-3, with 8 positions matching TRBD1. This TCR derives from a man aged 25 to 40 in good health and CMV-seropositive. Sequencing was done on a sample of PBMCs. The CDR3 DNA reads TGCAGTGTCCACAGGGGGGATACGCAGTATTTT. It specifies CSVHRGDTQYF.